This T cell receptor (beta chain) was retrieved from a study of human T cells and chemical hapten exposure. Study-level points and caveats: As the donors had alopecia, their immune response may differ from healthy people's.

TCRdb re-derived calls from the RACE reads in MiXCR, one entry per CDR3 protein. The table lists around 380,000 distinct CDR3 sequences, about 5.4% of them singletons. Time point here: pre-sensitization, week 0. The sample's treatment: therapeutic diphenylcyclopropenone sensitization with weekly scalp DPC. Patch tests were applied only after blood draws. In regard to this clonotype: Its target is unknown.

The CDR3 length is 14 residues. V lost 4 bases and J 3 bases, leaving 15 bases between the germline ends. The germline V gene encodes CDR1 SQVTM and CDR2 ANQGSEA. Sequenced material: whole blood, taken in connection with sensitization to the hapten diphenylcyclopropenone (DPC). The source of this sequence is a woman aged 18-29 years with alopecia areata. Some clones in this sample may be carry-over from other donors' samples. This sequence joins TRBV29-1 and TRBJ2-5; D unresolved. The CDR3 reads CSVGGGTAEETQYF. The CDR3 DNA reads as TGCAGCGTTGGTGGCGGTACGGCCGAAGAGACCCAGTACTTC. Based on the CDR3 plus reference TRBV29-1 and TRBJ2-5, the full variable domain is SAVISQKPSRDICQRGTSLTIQCQVDSQVTMMFWYRQQPGQSLTLIATANQGSEATYESGFVIDKFPISRPNLTFSTLTVSNMSPEDSSIYLCSVGGGTAEETQYFGPGTRLLVL.